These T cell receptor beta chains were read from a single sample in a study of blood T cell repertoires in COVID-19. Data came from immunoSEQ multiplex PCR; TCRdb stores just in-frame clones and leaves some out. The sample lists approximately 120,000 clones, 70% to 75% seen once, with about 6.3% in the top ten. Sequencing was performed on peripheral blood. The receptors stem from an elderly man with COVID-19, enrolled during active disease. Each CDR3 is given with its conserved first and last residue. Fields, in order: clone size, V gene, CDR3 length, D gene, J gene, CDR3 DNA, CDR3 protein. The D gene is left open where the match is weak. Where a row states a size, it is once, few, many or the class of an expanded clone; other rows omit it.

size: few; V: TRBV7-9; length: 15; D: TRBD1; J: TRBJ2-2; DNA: TGTGCCAGCAGCGACGGGACAGGGAACACCGGGGAGCTGTTTTTT; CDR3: CASSDGTGNTGELFF
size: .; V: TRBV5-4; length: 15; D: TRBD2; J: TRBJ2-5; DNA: TGTGCCAGCAGCTTGGGCGGGAGGAGGCAAGAGACCCAGTACTTC; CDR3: CASSLGGRRQETQYF
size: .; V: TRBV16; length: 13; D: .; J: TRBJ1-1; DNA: TGTGCCAGCAGCCCAGCGGTTGGGTCTTTAGCTTTCTTT; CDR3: CASSPAVGSLAFF
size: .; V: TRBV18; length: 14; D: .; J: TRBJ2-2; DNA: TGTGCCAGCTCACCTAGCGCCAACACCGGGGAGCTGTTTTTT; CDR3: CASSPSANTGELFF
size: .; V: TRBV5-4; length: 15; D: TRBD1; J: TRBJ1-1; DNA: TGTGCCAGCAGCACGAGGGCAGGGGGCTTGCCTGAAGCTTTCTTT; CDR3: CASSTRAGGLPEAFF
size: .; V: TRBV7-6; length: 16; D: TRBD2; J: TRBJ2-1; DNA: TGTGCCAGCAGCTCTTGGGGTCTAGCGGGAGCCAATGAGCAGTTCTTC; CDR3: CASSSWGLAGANEQFF
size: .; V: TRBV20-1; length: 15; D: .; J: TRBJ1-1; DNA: TGCAGTGCTAGTAAAAGTAACCTACTGAACACTGAAGCTTTCTTT; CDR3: CSASKSNLLNTEAFF
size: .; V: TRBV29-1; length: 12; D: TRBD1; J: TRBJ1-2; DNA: TGCAGCGTTGAAAGGACAGGGACTGGCTACACCTTC; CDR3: CSVERTGTGYTF
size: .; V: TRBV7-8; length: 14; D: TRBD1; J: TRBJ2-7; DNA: TGTGCCAGCAACAGGGGGAGAGGTGTACACGAGCAGTACTTC; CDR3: CASNRGRGVHEQYF
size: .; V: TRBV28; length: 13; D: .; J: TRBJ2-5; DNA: TGTGCCAGCAGTTCTCTAGCAGGAGAGACCCAGTACTTC; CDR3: CASSSLAGETQYF
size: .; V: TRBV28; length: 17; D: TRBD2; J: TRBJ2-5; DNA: TGTGCCAGCAGTTTAGCGACTAGCGGGGCGAAAGGAGAGACCCAGTACTTC; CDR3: CASSLATSGAKGETQYF
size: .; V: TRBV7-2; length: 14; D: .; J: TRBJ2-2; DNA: TGTGCCAGCAGCTCACAGGCGAGCACCGGGGAGCTGTTTTTT; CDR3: CASSSQASTGELFF
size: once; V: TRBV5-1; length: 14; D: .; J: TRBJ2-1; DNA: TGCGCCAGCAGCTTGTACGGGACTTCAAATGAGCAGTTCTTC; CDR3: CASSLYGTSNEQFF
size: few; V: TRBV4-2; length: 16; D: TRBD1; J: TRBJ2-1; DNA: TGTGCCAGCAGCCAAGATACGGACAGGGTCTACAATGAGCAGTTCTTC; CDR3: CASSQDTDRVYNEQFF
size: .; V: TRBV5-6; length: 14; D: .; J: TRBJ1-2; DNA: TGTGCCAGCAGCTTCCCGGACAGACCTTATGGCTACACCTTC; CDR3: CASSFPDRPYGYTF
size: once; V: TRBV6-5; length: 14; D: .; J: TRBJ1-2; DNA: TGTGCCAGCAGACCCTCAGGGGTTGGGGGTGGCTACACCTTC; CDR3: CASRPSGVGGGYTF
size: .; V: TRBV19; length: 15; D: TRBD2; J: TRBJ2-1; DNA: TGTGCCAGTAGACTAGCGGGACCTCCGGGAAATGAGCAGTTCTTC; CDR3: CASRLAGPPGNEQFF
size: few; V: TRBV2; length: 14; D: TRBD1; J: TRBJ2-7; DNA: TGTGCCAGCCGCCGGGACAGGGTATCCTACGAGCAGTACTTC; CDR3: CASRRDRVSYEQYF
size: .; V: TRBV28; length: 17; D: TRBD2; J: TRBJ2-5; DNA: TGTGCCAGCAGTTTAACTTCTGCTAGCGGGAGCCCAGAGACCCAGTACTTC; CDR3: CASSLTSASGSPETQYF
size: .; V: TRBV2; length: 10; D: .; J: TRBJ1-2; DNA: TGTGCCAGCAGATCCGGTGGCTACACCTTC; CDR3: CASRSGGYTF
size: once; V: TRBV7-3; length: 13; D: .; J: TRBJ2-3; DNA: TGTGCCAGCAGCTTATTGTCGACAGATACGCAGTATTTT; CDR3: CASSLLSTDTQYF
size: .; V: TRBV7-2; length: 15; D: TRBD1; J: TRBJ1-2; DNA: TGTGCCAGCAGCTCGGGACAGGCGAACCGGTATGGCTACACCTTC; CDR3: CASSSGQANRYGYTF
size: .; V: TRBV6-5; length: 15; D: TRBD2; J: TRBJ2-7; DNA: TGTGCCAGCAGGAGCCAAGCGGGAGATTTTGACGAGCAGTACTTC; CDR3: CASRSQAGDFDEQYF
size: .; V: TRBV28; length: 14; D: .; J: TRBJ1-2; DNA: TGTGCCAGCAGTTTATCCCGGGCTAACTATGGCTACACCTTC; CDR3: CASSLSRANYGYTF
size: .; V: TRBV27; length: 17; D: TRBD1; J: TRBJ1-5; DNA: TGTGCCAGCAGTTTAAGGGGGACAGGGGTTAACAATCAGCCCCAGCATTTT; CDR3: CASSLRGTGVNNQPQHF
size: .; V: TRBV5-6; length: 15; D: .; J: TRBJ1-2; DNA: TGTGCCAGCACCCCTCGGGGGGGGTTCGACTATGGCTACACCTTC; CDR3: CASTPRGGFDYGYTF
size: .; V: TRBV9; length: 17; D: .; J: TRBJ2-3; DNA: TGTGCCAGCAGCGTTGGGCCTGTCGCGCGGGGCACAGATACGCAGTATTTT; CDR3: CASSVGPVARGTDTQYF
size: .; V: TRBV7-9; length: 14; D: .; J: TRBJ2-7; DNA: TGTGCCAGCAGCTTAGACGGGACATCCTACGAGCAGTACTTC; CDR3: CASSLDGTSYEQYF
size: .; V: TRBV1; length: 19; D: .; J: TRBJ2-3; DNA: TGCACCAGCAGCCAAGAAGAGTTTCGGCGGGAGACCCCGAGGGGTACGCAGTATTTT; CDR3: CTSSQEEFRRETPRGTQYF
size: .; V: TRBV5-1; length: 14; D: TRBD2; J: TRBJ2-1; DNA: TGCGCCAGCAGCATCGGACTAGCGGGACCTGAGCAGTTCTTC; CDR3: CASSIGLAGPEQFF